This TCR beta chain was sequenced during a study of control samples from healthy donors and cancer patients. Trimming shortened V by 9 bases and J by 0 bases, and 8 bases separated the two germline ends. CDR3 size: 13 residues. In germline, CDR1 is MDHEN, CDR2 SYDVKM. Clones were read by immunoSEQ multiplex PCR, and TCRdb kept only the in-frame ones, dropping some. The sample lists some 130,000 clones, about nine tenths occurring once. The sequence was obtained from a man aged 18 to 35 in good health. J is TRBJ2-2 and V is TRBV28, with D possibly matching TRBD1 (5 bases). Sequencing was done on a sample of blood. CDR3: CASAGPNTGELFF. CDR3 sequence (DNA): TGTGCCAGTGCAGGGCCGAACACCGGGGAGCTGTTTTTT.